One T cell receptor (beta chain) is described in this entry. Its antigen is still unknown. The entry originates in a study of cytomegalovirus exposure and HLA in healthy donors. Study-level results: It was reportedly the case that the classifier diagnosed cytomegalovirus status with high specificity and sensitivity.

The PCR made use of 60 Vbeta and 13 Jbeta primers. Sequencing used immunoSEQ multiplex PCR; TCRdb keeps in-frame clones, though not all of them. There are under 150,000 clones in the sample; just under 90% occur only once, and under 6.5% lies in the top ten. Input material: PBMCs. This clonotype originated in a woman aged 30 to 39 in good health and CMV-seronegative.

Here the CDR3 DNA reads TGTGCCAGCAATAGGGGGGGTAGAAACACCGGGGAGCTGTTTTTT. The encoded protein is CASNRGGRNTGELFF. The chain has TRBV2 and TRBJ2-2; maybe TRBD2 (7 bases). Germline lookup yields CDR1 SNHLY and CDR2 FYNNEI. CDR3 size: 15 residues. Trimming cost V 7 bases and J 2 bases, with 14 bases left between them. Using reference TRBV2 and TRBJ2-2 for the parts outside the CDR3, the full variable domain is EPEVTQTPSHQVTQMGQEVILRCVPISNHLYFYWYRQILGQKVEFLVSFYNNEISEKSEIFDDQFSVERPDGSNFTLKIRSTKLEDSAMYFCASNRGGRNTGELFFGEGSRLTVL.